This is a list of T cell receptor beta chains from one sample in a study of blood T cell repertoires in COVID-19. The table came from immunoSEQ multiplex PCR; TCRdb's copy has only in-frame clones and leaves some out. The sample has some 290,000 clones, around 85% seen once. The sample was peripheral blood. These receptors all stem from a woman aged 25 to 39 with COVID-19, enrolled during active disease. CDR3s leave out the opening cysteine and the closing phenylalanine or tryptophan.

ASSQSPERTGDLGLVGETQY	TRBV14	TRBJ2-5
ASSYTGRVNEQF	TRBV3-1/TRBV3-2	TRBJ2-1
ASSLAVLAGGRVGDTQY	TRBV11-2	TRBJ2-3
ASSPAGHPGTYEQY	TRBV5-6	TRBJ2-7
ASNFYRMLRANVLT	TRBV5-8	TRBJ2-6
ASSPRSFHEQY	TRBV18	TRBJ2-7
ASSLWAGGGANGELF	TRBV27	TRBJ2-2
ASSPLGQAYEQY	TRBV18	TRBJ2-7
ASSDPTGVSTDTQY	TRBV6-1	TRBJ2-3
ASSSPEDRDPTDTQY	TRBV27	TRBJ2-3
AGALSANTEAF	TRBV10-3	TRBJ1-1
ATSDWTGADGYT	TRBV24-1	TRBJ1-2
ASSRRNQGDNEQF	TRBV3-1/TRBV3-2	TRBJ2-1
ASSRYSGGQDEQF	TRBV27	TRBJ2-1
ASRGTGPTYEQY	TRBV2	TRBJ2-7
ASIFGGGGGGYT	TRBV5-4	TRBJ1-2
ASGARPGGGSPLH	TRBV19	TRBJ1-6
ASSPLFWQGPYEQY	TRBV28	TRBJ2-7
ASGAGGVSEQF	TRBV6-5	TRBJ2-1
ASMRGTDTQY	TRBV27	TRBJ2-3
ASSPPTGYDYNEQF	TRBV5-5	TRBJ2-1
ASSHGQGQGSPLH	TRBV3-1/TRBV3-2	TRBJ1-6
ASSLLGLGGSPLH	TRBV28	TRBJ1-6
SATGIQETQY	TRBV29-1	TRBJ2-5
ASSQGTGESDTQY	TRBV4-2	TRBJ2-3
ASSRTGHEQY	TRBV18	TRBJ2-7
ASSLISHSRFGETQY	TRBV5-5	TRBJ2-5
ASSLDQSAETQY	TRBV5-4	TRBJ2-3
ASSPGGLAYGYT	TRBV27	TRBJ1-2
ASRAGLGGGELF	TRBV2	TRBJ2-2
ATSRDRGSETQY	TRBV15	TRBJ2-5
ASSKGQGGHEQY	TRBV19	TRBJ2-7
ASSVHYGSYNEQF	TRBV28	TRBJ2-1
ASSDLLAAGDSPLH	TRBV6-1	TRBJ1-6
ASSLEGRQNTIY	TRBV5-1	TRBJ1-3
ASSLGQGRRNTEAF	TRBV5-1	TRBJ1-1
ASRNFWSEAF	TRBV5-1	TRBJ1-1
ASSLHRAYGYT	TRBV27	TRBJ1-2
SAQGNTEAF	TRBV20-1	TRBJ1-1
ASSQGLAGGFSSYEQY	TRBV3-1/TRBV3-2	TRBJ2-7
ASSSGQIQETQY	TRBV5-6	TRBJ2-5
ASRGRARGTYT	TRBV5-6	TRBJ1-2
ASSSGGTDTQY	TRBV5-4	TRBJ2-3
ASSPSGHNQPQH	TRBV19	TRBJ1-5